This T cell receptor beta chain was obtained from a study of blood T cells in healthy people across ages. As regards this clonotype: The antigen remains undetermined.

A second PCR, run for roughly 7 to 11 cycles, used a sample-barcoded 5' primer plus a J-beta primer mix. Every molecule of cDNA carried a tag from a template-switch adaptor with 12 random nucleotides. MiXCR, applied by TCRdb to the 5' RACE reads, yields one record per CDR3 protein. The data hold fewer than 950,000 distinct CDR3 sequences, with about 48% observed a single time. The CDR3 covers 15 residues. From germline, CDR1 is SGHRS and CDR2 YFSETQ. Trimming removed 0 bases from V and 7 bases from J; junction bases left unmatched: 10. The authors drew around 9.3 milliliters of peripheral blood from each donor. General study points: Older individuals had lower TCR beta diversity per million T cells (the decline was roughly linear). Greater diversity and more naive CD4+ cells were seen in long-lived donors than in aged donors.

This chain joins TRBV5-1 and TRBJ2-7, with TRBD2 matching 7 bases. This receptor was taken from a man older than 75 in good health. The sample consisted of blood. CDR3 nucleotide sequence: TGCGCCAGCAGCTTGGCGGGGGGTGACCAAGGAGAGCAGTACTTC. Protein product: CASSLAGGDQGEQYF. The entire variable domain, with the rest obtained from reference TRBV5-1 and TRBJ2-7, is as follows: KAGVTQTPRYLIKTRGQQVTLSCSPISGHRSVSWYQQTPGQGLQFLFEYFSETQRNKGNFPGRFSGRQFSNSRSEMNVSTLELGDSALYLCASSLAGGDQGEQYFGPGTRLTVT.